A single sample gave rise to the 12 T cell receptor beta chains below, sequenced in a study of CD8 T cells in ankylosing spondylitis. TCRdb processed the 5' RACE reads anew with MiXCR; each CDR3 protein has one entry. The sample yields some 180,000 distinct CDR3 sequences, around a sixth seen once. What was sequenced was blood, either unsorted or a sorted T cell fraction (not recorded which). These receptors originate from a male donor under 30 with ankylosing spondylitis or in good health (not recorded which).

This clonotype occurred many times. The rearrangement joins TRBV11-3 to TRBJ1-1; D ambiguous. V was cut by 3 bases and J by 1 base, with 9 bases left in between. The CDR3 is made up of 14 amino acids. Germline-derived CDR1 and CDR2 are SGHNT and YENEEA. CDR3 in amino acids: CASSFEGGNTEAFF. DNA for the CDR3: TGTGCCAGCAGCTTTGAGGGAGGGAACACTGAAGCTTTCTTT.

This clonotype showed up many times. The chain employs TRBV20-1 and TRBJ2-7, with D perhaps TRBD1 or TRBD2 (6 bases each). CDR1 DFQATT and CDR2 SNEGSKA come from the germline V gene (reference sequence). Trimming took off 5 bases at V and 0 bases at J, with 20 bases between the two ends. The CDR3 is 16 residues long. The CDR3: CSAGGRGKRISYEQYF. The CDR3 DNA reads as TGCAGTGCTGGGGGGCGGGGAAAGCGGATCTCCTACGAGCAGTACTTC.

Ten or more counts support this clonotype. The chain is built from TRBV6-4 and TRBJ2-3; TRBD1 or TRBD2 may be the D gene (6 bases each). This CDR3 region has 13 residues. Trimming took 5 bases from V and 5 from J, leaving 11 bases between them. Germline CDR1 and CDR2: MRHNA and SNTAGT. This CDR3 reads CASSLEGGDTQYF. In nucleotides, the CDR3 is TGTGCCAGCAGTCTCGAGGGGGGAGATACGCAGTATTTT.

This clonotype was detected only once. The J gene is TRBJ2-7, the V gene TRBV30, with TRBD2 identical over 9 bases. This CDR3 is 12 amino acids long. V gave up 4 bases and J gave up 11 bases; unmatched junction bases: 9. The germline CDR1 and CDR2 sequences are GTSNPN and SVGIG (reference sequence). The CDR3 DNA sequence: TGTGCCTGGAAAACCTTTAGCGGGAGTGAGTACTTC. It specifies CAWKTFSGSEYF.

This chain links TRBV11-3 with TRBJ2-1, with 12 bases lining up with TRBD2. The CDR3 has 14 residues. Losses at the gene ends were 5 bases for V and 9 bases for J; bases not matched to a gene: 5. Looked up from germline, CDR1 is SGHNT and CDR2 is YENEEA. The CDR3 coding sequence is TGTGCCAGCAGCATCCGACTAGCGGGAGCTGAGCAGTTCTTC. It codes for CASSIRLAGAEQFF.

Ten or more counts support this clonotype. The chain uses TRBV12-3 or TRBV12-4 and TRBJ2-1, with a tentative D call TRBD2 (6 bases). CDR3 size: 16 residues. Trimming removed 1 base from V and 3 bases from J, with 13 bases in between. The CDR3 protein is CASSLVGGEYYNEQFF. For the CDR3, the DNA is TGTGCCAGCAGTTTAGTGGGGGGAGAATACTACAATGAGCAGTTCTTC.

In its sample, this clonotype was seen many times. This sequence joins TRBV7-9 and TRBJ2-7, with 11 nucleotides matching TRBD2. CDR1 and CDR2 from the germline V gene are SEHNR and FQNEAQ (reference sequence). Losses at the gene ends were 4 bases for V and 4 bases for J; bases not matched to a gene: 6. The CDR3 is 15 residues long. The CDR3 DNA sequence: TGTGCCAGCAGCTATCCGGGACTAGCGGATTACGAGCAGTACGTC. Its protein is CASSYPGLADYEQYV.

The chain carries TRBV7-2 and TRBJ2-1; D remains ambiguous. The V gene lost 5 bases and the J gene lost 10 bases, with 12 bases spanning the gap. Germline loops: CDR1 SGHTA, CDR2 FQGNSA. CDR3 length: 12 residues. The CDR3 loop is CASSRTFEEQFF. DNA for the CDR3: TGTGCCAGCAGCCGTACTTTTGAGGAGCAGTTCTTC.

The J gene is TRBJ1-1, the V gene TRBV7-9; 11 nucleotides agree with TRBD1. This CDR3 spans 16 amino acids. V gave up 5 bases and J gave up 1 base; unmatched junction bases: 6. The germline V gene has CDR1 SEHNR and CDR2 FQNEAQ (reference sequence). In DNA, the CDR3 is TGTGCCAGCAGCGAATGGACAGGGGGCGAGAACACTGAAGCTTTCTTT. Translated: CASSEWTGGENTEAFF. The full variable domain, completed using reference TRBV7-9 and TRBJ1-1, is DTGVSQNPRHKITKRGQNVTFRCDPISEHNRLYWYRQTLGQGPEFLTYFQNEAQLEKSRLLSDRFSAERPKGSFSTLEIQRTEQGDSAMYLCASSEWTGGENTEAFFGQGTRLTVV.

There are many counts of this clonotype. J is TRBJ2-1 and V is TRBV20-1; 10 positions agree with TRBD2. The CDR3 consists of 18 residues. Germline CDR1 reads DFQATT; CDR2 reads SNEGSKA (reference sequence). V shed 3 bases and J 0 bases; nucleotides not matched to a gene: 11. This CDR3 reads CSASPPGTSASSYNEQFF. In DNA form, the CDR3 reads TGCAGTGCTAGCCCTCCCGGGACTAGCGCCAGCTCCTACAATGAGCAGTTCTTC.

This chain joins TRBV4-2 and TRBJ2-1; D remains ambiguous. CDR3 size: 16 residues. Germline V gene sequence: CDR1 LGHNA, CDR2 YNFKEQ. V lost 0 bases and J lost 0, with 9 bases in between. The CDR3 loop reads CASSQDSMSSYNEQFF. In DNA, the CDR3 is TGTGCCAGCAGCCAAGATAGCATGAGCTCCTACAATGAGCAGTTCTTC.

In this sample, this clonotype turned up a few times. This rearrangement joins TRBV5-1 to TRBJ2-1, with TRBD2 matching over 10 bases. The CDR3 is 15 residues long. Germline-derived CDR1 and CDR2 are SGHRS and YFSETQ. The J segment lost 9 bases and the V segment lost 3 bases, leaving 9 bases of the junction unmatched. The CDR3 DNA is TGCGCCAGCAGCTCCTATTTAGCGGGAGGCGCTGAGCAGTTCTTC. It specifies CASSSYLAGGAEQFF.